This T cell receptor (beta chain) came from a study of T cell changes during pregnancy in multiple sclerosis. The germline V gene encodes CDR1 SGHTA and CDR2 FQGNSA. Unmatched junction bases numbered 7, after V lost 8 bases and J lost 5 bases. The CDR3 length is 15 residues. Here immunoSEQ multiplex PCR was the method, and the copy in TCRdb shows in-frame clones only, minus some. The table shows tens of thousands of clones, with approximately 89% occurring only once. Material: peripheral blood, obtained in the first trimester of pregnancy. This clonotype originated in a female donor with multiple sclerosis, enrolled in a pregnancy study. The gene calls are TRBV7-2 and TRBJ2-2, with TRBD2 identical over 11 bases. The CDR3 DNA follows: TGTGCCAGCTCTGTAGCGGGAGGGTGGACCGGGGAGCTGTTTTTT. Its translation: CASSVAGGWTGELFF.